The T cell receptor (beta chain) described here comes from a study of post-analysis software for immune sequencing data. The germline V and J ends were trimmed by 6 bases and 6 bases, with 21 bases remaining between them. Germline assignment: CDR1 DFQATT and CDR2 SNEGSKA (reference sequence). This CDR3 region has 15 residues. Of note for this clonotype: What it binds is unknown.

Built from TCR beta cDNA, the libraries had unique molecular identifiers in them. With roughly 0.85 to 11 million T cells as the source, hundreds of thousands of cDNA molecules resulted. TCRdb independently ran MiXCR on the PCR reads; one entry per CDR3 protein. The sample lists roughly 400,000 distinct CDR3 sequences, less than 40% occurring once. The study, taken as a whole, reports: Patients showed TRBV5-6, TRBV5-1 and TRBV20-1 among roughly 5 TRBV segments more frequent than in controls. Controls had significantly higher normalized Chao1 diversity than multiple sclerosis patients.

The sample was blood. The sequence derives from a girl under 10 years old with multiple sclerosis. The chain couples TRBV20-1 to TRBJ1-5; D is unclear. CDR3 sequence reads: CSATPRGYGSQPQHF. Written as DNA, the CDR3 is TGCAGTGCCACCCCGCGAGGGTATGGAAGTCAGCCCCAGCATTTT.